Presented here are 23 T cell receptor beta chains from one specimen sequenced in a study of T cell clusters in autoimmune cytopenias. TRB was amplified from roughly 250 ng of peripheral blood genomic DNA per sample. TRB was amplified by touch-down multiplex PCR, primer pools A and B combined. TCRdb re-called the multiplex PCR reads; every CDR3 protein appears as one record, without DNA. This specimen shows roughly 2,800 distinct CDR3 sequences; the ten leading clones hold roughly 25%. Sequencing input: peripheral blood. Every receptor here comes from a human donor with an autoimmune cytopenia or autoimmune hepatitis (not recorded which).

The chain combines TRBV20-1 with TRBJ2-3; the TCRdb D gene call, TRBD2, has no DNA to confirm it. The CDR3 extends over 18 amino acids. Germline V gene sequence: CDR1 DFQATT, CDR2 SNEGSKA (reference sequence). The chain's CDR3 is CSARDQGLAGGFTDTQYF.

The chain has TRBV19 and TRBJ2-6; TCRdb returns TRBD1, unconfirmable since there is no DNA. Per germline, CDR1 LNHDA and CDR2 SQIVND (reference sequence). The CDR3 spans 17 residues. The CDR3: CASSRGQGAAGANVLTF.

In terms of frequency, this clonotype is medium-sized. V is TRBV6-2 or TRBV6-3 and J is TRBJ1-3. Germline CDR1 MNHEY, CDR2 SVGEGT. The CDR3 length is 16 residues. The CDR3 region is CASSSGSTTSGNTIYF.

Considering frequency, this clonotype is medium-sized. The CDR3 region is CACPKGQGASAGYTF. The chain combines TRBV30 with TRBJ1-2; absent DNA, TCRdb's TRBD1 call cannot be checked. Germline loops: CDR1 GTSNPN, CDR2 SVGIG (reference sequence). There are 15 residues in the CDR3. Complete variable domain (other parts from reference TRBV30 and TRBJ1-2): SQTIHQWPATLVQPVGSPLSLECTVEGTSNPNLYWYRQAAGRGLQLLFYSVGIGQISSEVPQNLSASRPQDRQFILSSKKLLLSDSGFYLCACPKGQGASAGYTFGSGTRLTVV.

CDR3 residues: CASSPRVAGGYTF. This chain joins TRBV7-9 and TRBJ1-2. The CDR3 contains 13 residues. The germline gives CDR1 SEHNR, CDR2 FQNEAQ (reference sequence).

The chain links TRBV5-1 to TRBJ1-2; no DNA is available, so the TRBD1 call from TCRdb remains unchecked. The length of the CDR3 is 13 residues. CDR1 and CDR2 from the germline V gene are SGHRS and YFSETQ. CDR3 region: CASSGGTDFIYTF.

The chain employs TRBV24-1 and TRBJ2-1; TCRdb's D gene call, TRBD2, goes unchecked for lack of DNA. The germline gives CDR1 KGHDR, CDR2 SFDVKD. The CDR3 contains 18 residues. The CDR3 is CATSDSRLAGGSYNEQFF.

This clonotype registers medium-sized by frequency. V gene TRBV11-1 combines with J gene TRBJ1-2; absent DNA, TCRdb's TRBD1 call cannot be checked. The CDR3 extends over 17 amino acids. The germline gives CDR1 SGHAT, CDR2 FQDESV (reference sequence). CDR3 sequence: CASSLGAELIARYGYTF.

Measured by frequency, this clonotype is medium-sized. CDR3 sequence reads: CASSRATLSGQMNTIYF. The V call is TRBV4-2, the J call TRBJ1-3; TCRdb calls TRBD1, which cannot be checked without DNA. The CDR3 consists of 17 residues. Germline CDR1 and CDR2: LGHNA and YNFKEQ.

The CDR3 sequence is CSASSGSLFYEQYF. V gene TRBV20-1 combines with J gene TRBJ2-7; TCRdb lists TRBD2, though no DNA is available to test this call. Germline V CDR1 and CDR2: DFQATT, SNEGSKA (reference sequence). This CDR3 has 14 residues.

This clonotype is called large based on its frequency. The chain has TRBV29-1 and TRBJ2-1; TCRdb picks TRBD1, but there is no DNA to check that call. The CDR3 is made up of 12 amino acids. The germline gives CDR1 SQVTM, CDR2 ANQGSEA. The chain's CDR3 is CSVRTGHDEQFF.

The chain combines TRBV20-1 with TRBJ1-1; TCRdb picks TRBD1, but there is no DNA to check that call. The CDR3 sequence is 14 residues long. Germline lookup yields CDR1 DFQATT and CDR2 SNEGSKA (reference sequence). This CDR3 is CSARPLYGQAEAFF.

The chain's CDR3 is CASSSMNQPQHF. V and J are TRBV11-2 and TRBJ1-5. The CDR3 totals 12 residues. Germline CDR1 reads SGHAT; CDR2 reads FQNNGV.

The chain is built from TRBV2 and TRBJ1-5; TCRdb lists TRBD1, though no DNA is available to test this call. This CDR3 region has 12 residues. Germline V lookup: CDR1 SNHLY, CDR2 FYNNEI. The CDR3 spells CASTEGDQPQHF.

J is TRBJ2-1 and V is TRBV28. The CDR3 consists of 11 residues. Per germline, CDR1 MDHEN and CDR2 SYDVKM. CDR3: CASSPKYEQFF.

This clonotype is called medium-sized (0.01 to 0.1%) based on its frequency. This rearrangement joins TRBV19 to TRBJ1-1; no DNA is available, so the TRBD1 call from TCRdb remains unchecked. Germline lookup yields CDR1 LNHDA and CDR2 SQIVND (reference sequence). The CDR3 runs to 13 residues. CDR3: CASGDSMNTEAFF.

The rearrangement joins TRBV11-2 to TRBJ2-3; TCRdb's D gene call, TRBD1, goes unchecked for lack of DNA. The CDR3 sequence is 14 residues long. Germline CDR1 reads SGHAT; CDR2 reads FQNNGV. The CDR3 region is CASSWDRLTDTQYF.

This clonotype is medium-sized by frequency. The chain joins TRBV5-6 to TRBJ1-1. This CDR3 has 14 residues. CDR1 SGHDT and CDR2 YYEEEE come from the germline V gene. The CDR3 protein is CASSLGRSYTEAFF. Looking up the rest from reference TRBV5-6 and TRBJ1-1 gives the full variable domain: DAGVTQSPTHLIKTRGQQVTLRCSPKSGHDTVSWYQQALGQGPQFIFQYYEEEERQRGNFPDRFSGHQFPNYSSELNVNALLLGDSALYLCASSLGRSYTEAFFGQGTRLTVV.

According to its frequency, this clonotype is medium-sized. The chain uses TRBV6-5 and TRBJ2-1. Germline V CDR1 and CDR2: MNHEY, SVGAGI. The CDR3 extends over 14 amino acids. CDR3 sequence reads: CASSTGGSYNEQFF.

V usage is TRBV24-1 and J usage is TRBJ2-1; the D call of TRBD1 rests on TCRdb alone, since no DNA is present to check it. CDR1 and CDR2 (germline): KGHDR, SFDVKD. This CDR3 is built from 16 residues. The CDR3 region is CATSDLSRDPRDEQFF.

The chain couples TRBV18 to TRBJ1-5. Per the germline V gene, CDR1 is KGHSH and CDR2 is LQKENI. The CDR3 spans 17 residues. The CDR3 region is CASSPTGTPYSNQPQHF.

This sequence joins TRBV7-9 and TRBJ2-7; the D call of TRBD1 rests on TCRdb alone, since no DNA is present to check it. The CDR3 has 14 amino acids. CDR1 is SEHNR, CDR2 FQNEAQ, per germline (reference sequence). The CDR3 sequence is CASSLGTSNGEQYF.

This clonotype is labeled medium-sized based on frequency. The rearrangement joins TRBV30 to TRBJ2-3; lacking DNA, the TRBD1 call made by TCRdb goes unchecked. CDR1 is GTSNPN, CDR2 SVGIG, per germline (reference sequence). The CDR3 spans 15 residues. CDR3 protein: CAGKQRGWSTDTQYF. Filled out from reference TRBV30 and TRBJ2-3, the complete variable domain reads SQTIHQWPATLVQPVGSPLSLECTVEGTSNPNLYWYRQAAGRGLQLLFYSVGIGQISSEVPQNLSASRPQDRQFILSSKKLLLSDSGFYLCAGKQRGWSTDTQYFGPGTRLTVL.